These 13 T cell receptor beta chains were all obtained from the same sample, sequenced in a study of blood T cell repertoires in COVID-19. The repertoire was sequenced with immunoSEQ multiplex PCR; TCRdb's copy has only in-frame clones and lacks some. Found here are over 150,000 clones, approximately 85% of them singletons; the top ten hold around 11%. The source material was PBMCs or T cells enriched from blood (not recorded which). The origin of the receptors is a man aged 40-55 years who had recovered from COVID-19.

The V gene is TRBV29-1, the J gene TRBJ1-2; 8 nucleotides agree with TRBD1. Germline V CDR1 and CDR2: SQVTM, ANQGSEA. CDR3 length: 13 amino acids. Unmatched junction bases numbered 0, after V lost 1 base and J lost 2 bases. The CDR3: CSVEGQGNYGYTF. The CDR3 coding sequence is TGCAGCGTTGAAGGACAGGGGAACTATGGCTACACCTTC.

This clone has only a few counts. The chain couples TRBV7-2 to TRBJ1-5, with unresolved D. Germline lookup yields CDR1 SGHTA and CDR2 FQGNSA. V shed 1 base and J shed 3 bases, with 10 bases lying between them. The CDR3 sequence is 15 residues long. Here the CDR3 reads CASSLGLGPNQPQHF. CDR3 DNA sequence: TGTGCCAGCAGCTTAGGTTTGGGCCCCAATCAGCCCCAGCATTTT.

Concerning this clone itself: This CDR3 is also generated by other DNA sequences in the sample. The CDR3 sequence: CASSQAGGGSPLHF. CDR3 in DNA: TGCGCCAGCAGCCAAGCGGGGGGCGGATCACCCCTCCACTTT. J is TRBJ1-6 and V is TRBV4-1; TRBD1 is a possible D gene (6 bases). The V gene lost 1 base and the J gene lost 10 bases, with 11 bases spanning the gap. The CDR3 contains 14 residues. Germline loops: CDR1 MGHRA, CDR2 YSYEKL.

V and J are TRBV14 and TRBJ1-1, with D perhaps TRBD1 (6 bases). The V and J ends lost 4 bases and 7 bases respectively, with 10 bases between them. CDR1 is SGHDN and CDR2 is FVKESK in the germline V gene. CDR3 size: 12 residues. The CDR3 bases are TGTGCCAGCAGCCCTGGACAGAATGAAGCTTTCTTT. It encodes CASSPGQNEAFF.

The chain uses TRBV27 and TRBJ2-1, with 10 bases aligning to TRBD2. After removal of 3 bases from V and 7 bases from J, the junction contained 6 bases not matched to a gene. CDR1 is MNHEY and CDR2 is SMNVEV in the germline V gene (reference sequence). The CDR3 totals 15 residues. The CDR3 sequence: CASSFLSSGSNEQFF. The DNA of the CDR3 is TGTGCCAGCAGTTTTTTGTCTAGCGGGAGTAATGAGCAGTTCTTC.

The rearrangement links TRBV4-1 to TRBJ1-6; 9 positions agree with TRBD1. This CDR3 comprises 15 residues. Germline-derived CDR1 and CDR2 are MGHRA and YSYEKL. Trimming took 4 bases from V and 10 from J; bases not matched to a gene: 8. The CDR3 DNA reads TGCGCCAGCAGCCCCCGGGACAGGGTTAGATCACCCCTCCACTTT. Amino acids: CASSPRDRVRSPLHF.

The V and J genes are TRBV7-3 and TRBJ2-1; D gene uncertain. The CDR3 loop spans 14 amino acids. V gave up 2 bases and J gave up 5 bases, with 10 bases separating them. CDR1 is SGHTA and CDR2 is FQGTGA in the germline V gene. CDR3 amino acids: CASSLGPNDNEQFF. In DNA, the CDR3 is TGTGCCAGCAGCTTAGGCCCCAACGACAATGAGCAGTTCTTC.

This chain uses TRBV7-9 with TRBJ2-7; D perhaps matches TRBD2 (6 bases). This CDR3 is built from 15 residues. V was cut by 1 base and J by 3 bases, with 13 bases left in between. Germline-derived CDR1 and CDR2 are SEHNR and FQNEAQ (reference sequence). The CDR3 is CASSLGTGELYEQYF. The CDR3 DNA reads TGTGCCAGCAGCTTAGGGACGGGGGAGCTCTACGAGCAGTACTTC.

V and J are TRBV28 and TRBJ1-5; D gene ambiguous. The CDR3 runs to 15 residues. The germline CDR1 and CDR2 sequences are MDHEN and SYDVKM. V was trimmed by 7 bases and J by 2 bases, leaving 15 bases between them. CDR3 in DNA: TGTGCCAGCAAGGTGGCCCGGCTAGGCAATCAGCCCCAGCATTTT. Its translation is CASKVARLGNQPQHF.

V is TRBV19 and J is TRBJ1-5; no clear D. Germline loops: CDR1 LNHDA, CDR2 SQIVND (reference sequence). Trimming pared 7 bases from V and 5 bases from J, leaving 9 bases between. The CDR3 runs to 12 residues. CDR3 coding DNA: TGTGCCAGTAAAGACGCGGATCAGCCCCAGCATTTT. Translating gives CASKDADQPQHF. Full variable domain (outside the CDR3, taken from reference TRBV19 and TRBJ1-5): DGGITQSPKYLFRKEGQNVTLSCEQNLNHDAMYWYRQDPGQGLRLIYYSQIVNDFQKGDIAEGYSVSREKKESFPLTVTSAQKNPTAFYLCASKDADQPQHFGDGTRLSIL.

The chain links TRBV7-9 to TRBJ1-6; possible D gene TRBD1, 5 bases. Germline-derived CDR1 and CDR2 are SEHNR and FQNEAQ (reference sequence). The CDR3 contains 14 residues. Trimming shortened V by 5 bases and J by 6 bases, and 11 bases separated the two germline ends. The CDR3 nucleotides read TGTGCCAGCAGCCCCTCAGGGATTAATTCACCCCTCCACTTT. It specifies CASSPSGINSPLHF.

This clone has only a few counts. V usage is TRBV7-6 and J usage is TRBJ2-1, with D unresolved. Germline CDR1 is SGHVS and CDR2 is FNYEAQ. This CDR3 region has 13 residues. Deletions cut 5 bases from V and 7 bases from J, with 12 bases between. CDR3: CASSGSNWNEQFF. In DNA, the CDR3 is TGTGCCAGCAGCGGTAGTAACTGGAATGAGCAGTTCTTC.

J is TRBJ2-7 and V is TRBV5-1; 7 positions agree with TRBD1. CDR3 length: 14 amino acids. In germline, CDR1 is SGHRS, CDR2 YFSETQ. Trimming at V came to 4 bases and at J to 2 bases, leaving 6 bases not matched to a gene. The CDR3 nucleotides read TGCGCCAGCAGCCCCGGGACAGTCACCTACGAGCAGTACTTC. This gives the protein CASSPGTVTYEQYF.